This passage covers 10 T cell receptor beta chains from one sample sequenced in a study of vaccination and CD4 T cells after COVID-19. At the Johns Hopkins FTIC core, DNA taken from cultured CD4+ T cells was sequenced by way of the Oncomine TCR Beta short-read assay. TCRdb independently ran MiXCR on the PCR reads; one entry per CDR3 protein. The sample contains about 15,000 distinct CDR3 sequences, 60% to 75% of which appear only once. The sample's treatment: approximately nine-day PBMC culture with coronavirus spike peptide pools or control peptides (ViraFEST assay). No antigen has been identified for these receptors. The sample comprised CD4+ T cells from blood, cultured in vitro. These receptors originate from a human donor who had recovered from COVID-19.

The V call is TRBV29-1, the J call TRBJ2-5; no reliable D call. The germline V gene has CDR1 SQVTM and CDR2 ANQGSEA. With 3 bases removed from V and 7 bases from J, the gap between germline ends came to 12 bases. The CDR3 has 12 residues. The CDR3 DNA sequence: TGCAGCGTTGAGTCCGACACGGGGACCCAGTACTTC. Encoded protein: CSVESDTGTQYF.

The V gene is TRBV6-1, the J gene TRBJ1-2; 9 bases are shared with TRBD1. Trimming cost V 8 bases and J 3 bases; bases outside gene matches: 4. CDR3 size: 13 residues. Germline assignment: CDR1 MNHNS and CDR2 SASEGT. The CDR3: CASRDRVYYGYTF. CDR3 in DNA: TGTGCCAGCCGGGACAGGGTTTACTATGGCTACACCTTC.

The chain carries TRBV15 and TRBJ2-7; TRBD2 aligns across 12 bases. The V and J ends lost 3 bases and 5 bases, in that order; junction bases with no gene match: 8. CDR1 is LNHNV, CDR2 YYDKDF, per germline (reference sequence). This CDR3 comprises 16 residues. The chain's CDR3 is CATSRVLAGGLHEQYF. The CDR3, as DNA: TGTGCCACCAGCAGGGTCCTAGCGGGAGGGCTGCACGAGCAGTACTTC.

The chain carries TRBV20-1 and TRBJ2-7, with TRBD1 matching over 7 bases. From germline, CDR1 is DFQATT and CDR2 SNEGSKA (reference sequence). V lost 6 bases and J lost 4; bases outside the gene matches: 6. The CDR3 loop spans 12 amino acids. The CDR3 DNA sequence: TGCAGTGCCATTGACAGGGCGTACGAGCAGTACTTC. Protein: CSAIDRAYEQYF.

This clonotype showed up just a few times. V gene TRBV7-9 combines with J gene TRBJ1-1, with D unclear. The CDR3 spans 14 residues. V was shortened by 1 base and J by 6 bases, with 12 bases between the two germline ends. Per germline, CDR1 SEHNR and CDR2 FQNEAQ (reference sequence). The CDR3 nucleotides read TGTGCCAGCAGCTTAGGAACCTCCGGAGCTGAAGCTTTCTTT. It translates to CASSLGTSGAEAFF.

Written as DNA, the CDR3 is TGTGCCAGCAGTTCCCCCCGCACTGAAGCTTTCTTT. Translation gives CASSSPRTEAFF. The rearrangement joins TRBV7-9 to TRBJ1-1; no firm D call. CDR3 size: 12 residues. The V gene lost 6 bases and the J gene lost 4 bases, with 9 bases spanning the gap. The germline V gene encodes CDR1 SEHNR and CDR2 FQNEAQ (reference sequence).

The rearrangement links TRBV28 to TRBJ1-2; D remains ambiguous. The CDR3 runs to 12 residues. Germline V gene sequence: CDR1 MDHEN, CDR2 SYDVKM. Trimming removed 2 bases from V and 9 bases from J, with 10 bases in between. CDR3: CASSLEDYRYTF. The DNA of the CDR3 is TGTGCCAGCAGTTTAGAGGATTACCGCTACACCTTC.

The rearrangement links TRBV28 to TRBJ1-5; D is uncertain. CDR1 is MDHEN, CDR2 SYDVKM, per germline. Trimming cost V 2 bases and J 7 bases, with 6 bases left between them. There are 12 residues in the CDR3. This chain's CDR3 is CASSLAGQPQHF. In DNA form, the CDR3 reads TGTGCCAGCAGTTTAGCGGGACAGCCCCAGCATTTT.

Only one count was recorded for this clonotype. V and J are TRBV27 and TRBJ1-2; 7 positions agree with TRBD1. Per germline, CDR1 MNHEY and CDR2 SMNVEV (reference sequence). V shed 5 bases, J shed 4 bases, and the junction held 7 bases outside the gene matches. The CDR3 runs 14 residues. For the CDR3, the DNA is TGTGCCAGCAGTCCCCGTTGGGACAGCTATGGCTACACCTTC. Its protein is CASSPRWDSYGYTF.

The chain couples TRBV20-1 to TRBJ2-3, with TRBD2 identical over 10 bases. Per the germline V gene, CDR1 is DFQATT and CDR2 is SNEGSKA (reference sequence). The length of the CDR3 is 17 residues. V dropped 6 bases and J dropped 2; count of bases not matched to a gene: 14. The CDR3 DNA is TGCAGTGCAACCCGGCGTAGCGGGGGGCCCCACACAGATACGCAGTATTTT. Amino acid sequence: CSATRRSGGPHTDTQYF.